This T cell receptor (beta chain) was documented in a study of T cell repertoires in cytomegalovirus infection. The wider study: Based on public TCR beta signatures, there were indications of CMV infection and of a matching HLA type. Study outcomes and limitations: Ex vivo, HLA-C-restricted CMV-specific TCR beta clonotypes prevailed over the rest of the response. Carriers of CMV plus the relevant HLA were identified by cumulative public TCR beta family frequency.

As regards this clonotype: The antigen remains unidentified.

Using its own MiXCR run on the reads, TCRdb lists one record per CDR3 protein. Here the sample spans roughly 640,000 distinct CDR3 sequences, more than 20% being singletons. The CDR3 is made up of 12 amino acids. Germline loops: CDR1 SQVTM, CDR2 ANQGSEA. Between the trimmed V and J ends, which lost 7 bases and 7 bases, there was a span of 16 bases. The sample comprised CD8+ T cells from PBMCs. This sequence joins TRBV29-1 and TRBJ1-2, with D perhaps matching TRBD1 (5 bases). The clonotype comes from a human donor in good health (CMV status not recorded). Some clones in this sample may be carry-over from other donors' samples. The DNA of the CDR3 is TGCAGCGCCTGGGGGACTCACGGTGGCTACACCTTC. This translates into CSAWGTHGGYTF. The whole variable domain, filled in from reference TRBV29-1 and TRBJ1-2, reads SAVISQKPSRDICQRGTSLTIQCQVDSQVTMMFWYRQQPGQSLTLIATANQGSEATYESGFVIDKFPISRPNLTFSTLTVSNMSPEDSSIYLCSAWGTHGGYTFGSGTRLTVV.